This TCR beta chain was retrieved from a study of cytomegalovirus exposure and HLA in healthy donors. This clone occurred a few times. PCR involved 60 Vbeta and 13 Jbeta primers. Sequenced by immunoSEQ multiplex PCR; TCRdb stores in-frame clones only, minus some. The sample yields around 110,000 clones, 65% to 75% seen once. Trimming cost V 7 bases and J 7 bases, with 13 bases left between them. From germline, CDR1 is DFQATT and CDR2 SNEGSKA (reference sequence). The CDR3 contains 11 residues. The source is a man aged 25 to 45 in good health and CMV-seropositive. This chain joins TRBV20-1 and TRBJ1-1; D unclear. What was sequenced was PBMCs. CDR3 sequence reads: CSVVRLLEAFF. Written as DNA, the CDR3 is TGCAGTGTGGTCAGACTACTTGAAGCTTTCTTT.